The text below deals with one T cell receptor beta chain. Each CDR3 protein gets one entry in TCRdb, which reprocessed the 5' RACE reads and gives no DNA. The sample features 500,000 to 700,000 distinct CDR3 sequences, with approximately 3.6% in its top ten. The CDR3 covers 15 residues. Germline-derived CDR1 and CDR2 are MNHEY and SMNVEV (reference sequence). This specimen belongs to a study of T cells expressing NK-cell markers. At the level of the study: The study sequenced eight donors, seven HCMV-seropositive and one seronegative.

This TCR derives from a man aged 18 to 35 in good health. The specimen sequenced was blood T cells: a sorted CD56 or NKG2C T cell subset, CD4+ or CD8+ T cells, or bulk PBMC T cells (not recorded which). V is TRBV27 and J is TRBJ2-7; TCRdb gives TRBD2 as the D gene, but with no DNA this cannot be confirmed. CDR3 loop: CASSLGTSGYYEQYF.